This TCR beta chain was sequenced during a study of cytomegalovirus exposure and HLA in healthy donors. Whole-study findings and limits: A few CMV-associated chains proved CMV antigen-specific in vitro.

The CDR3 totals 13 residues. Trimming at V came to 1 base and at J to 8 bases, leaving 3 bases not matched to a gene. Germline values: CDR1 MGHDK, CDR2 SYGVNS. Sequencing was performed with immunoSEQ multiplex PCR; in TCRdb, only in-frame clones are kept and a portion is missing. The sample contains 300,000 to 400,000 clones, 75% to 90% of which appear only once. On this clone: Its antigen is not known.

This receptor was taken from a woman under 30 in good health and CMV-seronegative. The genes are TRBV25-1 and TRBJ1-2, with 8 bases lining up with TRBD1. Sequenced material: PBMCs. The CDR3 sequence: CASSESGGRGYTF. CDR3 in DNA: TGTGCCAGCAGTGAATCAGGGGGCCGCGGCTACACCTTC.